This T cell receptor beta chain was obtained from a study of naive and memory T cell subsets (dated by TCRdb to 2016 to 2017). Turning to the overall study: The figure summarizing the skin biopsy and whole blood samples listed about 10 blood donors, 7 tuberculin skin test biopsies and 3 saline control biopsies. PCR2 was typically run as a SYBR Green qPCR and stopped at a set threshold, although low-input samples could use end-point PCR of five to six cycles instead. General findings and caveats noted by the study authors: The RNA-based method was acknowledged to be potentially sensitive to changes in TCR transcripts with T cell activation and differentiation.

The study described a robust, sensitive protocol for amplifying, sequencing and analyzing TCRs, using 3' ligation of a UMI-containing oligonucleotide to TCR cDNA. For whole blood analysis, more than 2 ml of peripheral blood was collected from healthy adult volunteers into Tempus tubes, and RNA was extracted following the manufacturer's instructions. Total RNA was used without cell sorting and was treated with RQ1 DNase before reverse transcription, with a target input of roughly 1 to 1000 ng. Libraries were prepared from skin biopsies and whole blood so that pipeline robustness could be tested in samples in which T cells form a minority population. This clonotype showed up many times. The antigen it binds to is not known. Per-nucleotide qualities are absent, and no much larger clonotype sits a single base away. Libraries were built with 5' RACE. Four rounds of PCR, run with the SP2 primer together with nested alpha and beta constant region primers, were used to amplify the ligated cDNA. TCR RNA was reverse transcribed with SuperScript IV using alpha and beta constant region primers for the blood and skin samples. An oligonucleotide carrying the Illumina SP2 primer and a UMI was ligated to the cDNA 3' end using T4 RNA ligase 1. The 12-nucleotide UMI consisted of two random hexamers with an eight-base spacer between the hexamers to prevent hairpin formation. TCR alpha and beta chain libraries were processed separately from the second PCR onward, with dual indexing for multiplexing. After pooling, the indexed libraries were analyzed by capillary electrophoresis and sequenced on either an Illumina MiSeq or NextSeq. PhiX DNA at 5-7% was spiked into libraries to increase base diversity and improve cluster recognition. Per the source publication's procedure: Demultiplexor extracted UMIs from read 2, combined them with read 1 TCR sequence, and split reads by sample indices. Decombinator identified V and J genes and V-J junctions and gave each TCR a five-part identifier that included V and J deletions. UMIs were used by Collapsinator to correct sequencing errors and PCR amplification heterogeneity, so that a UMI-based abundance was obtained for each TCR. CDR3Translator turned identifiers into nucleotide sequence, translated that sequence into amino acids, and pulled out CDR3 regions based on terminal motifs. After normalization to the amount of input RNA, the error-corrected alpha and beta TCR counts from blood and from skin were compared. In-frame beta chains were kept once TCRdb had trimmed the public reads at Q25 with fastp and called clones with MiXCR. Here each entry gathers all rows of one CDR3 protein and keeps the most common genes and DNA. The authors' filters were not applied to this entry. Across this sample there are over 45,000 distinct CDR3 sequences, with about 4.5% seen only once. Jointly, the top ten make up around 0.88% of the sample.

The receptor's source is a female donor in good health.

The DNA sequence is as follows: TGCAGTGCTAGAGAAACAGGGGTCTATGGCTACACCTTC. This gives the protein CSARETGVYGYTF. The chain uses TRBV20-1 and TRBJ1-2; 7 central nucleotides agree with TRBD1. Ends trimmed: V by 0 bases, J by 4 bases; bases unmatched to a gene: 2. CDR1 DFQATT and CDR2 SNEGSKA are derived from the germline V gene (reference sequence). The CDR3 numbers 13 residues from cysteine through phenylalanine. The DNA shown is the 39-base CDR3, in frame from base 1.